This T cell receptor (beta chain) was retrieved from a study of blood T cell repertoires in COVID-19. Study-wide background: Both acute and convalescent COVID-19 samples were obtained from the United States, Italy and Spain. T cells, B-cell-depleted T cells, or PBMCs supplied cDNA or gDNA.

The V end was cut by 4 bases, the J end by 2 bases, with 12 bases between. Germline V gene sequence: CDR1 MNHEY, CDR2 SVGAGI. The CDR3 runs 15 residues. Per the original data handling: Amplification from reference gene primers served as the basis for estimated nucleated cell counts. Sequencing was performed with immunoSEQ multiplex PCR; in TCRdb, only in-frame clones are kept and a portion is missing. From that table come the V and J calls and clone size; the DNA was used to work out D and trimming. This sample carries roughly 250,000 clones, approximately 79% of them seen once, and the ten largest clones take approximately 4%.

The sample comprised peripheral blood. This clonotype originated in a middle-aged woman with active or convalescent COVID-19. This chain connects TRBV6-5 to TRBJ2-1; TRBD1 might be the D (6 bases). CDR3 sequence reads: CASSSAKGAYNEQFF. The CDR3 DNA is TGTGCCAGCAGTTCGGCGAAGGGGGCCTACAATGAGCAGTTCTTC.